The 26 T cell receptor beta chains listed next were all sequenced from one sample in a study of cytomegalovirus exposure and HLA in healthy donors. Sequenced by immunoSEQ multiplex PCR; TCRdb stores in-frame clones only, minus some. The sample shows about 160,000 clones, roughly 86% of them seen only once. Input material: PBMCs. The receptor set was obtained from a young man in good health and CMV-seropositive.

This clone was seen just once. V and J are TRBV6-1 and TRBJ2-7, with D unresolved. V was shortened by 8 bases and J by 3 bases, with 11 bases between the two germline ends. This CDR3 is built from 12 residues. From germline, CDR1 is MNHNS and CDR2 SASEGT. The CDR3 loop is CASRLIGYEQYF. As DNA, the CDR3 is TGTGCCAGCCGCTTGATCGGCTACGAGCAGTACTTC.

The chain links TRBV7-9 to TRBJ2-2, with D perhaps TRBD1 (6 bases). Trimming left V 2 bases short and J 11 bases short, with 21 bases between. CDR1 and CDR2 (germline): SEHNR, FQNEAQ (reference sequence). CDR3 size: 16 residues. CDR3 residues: CASSLPWDIEESELFF. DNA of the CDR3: TGTGCCAGCAGCTTACCATGGGACATAGAAGAAAGTGAGCTGTTTTTT.

This CDR3 is CASMVGGTLSYEQYF. CDR3 nucleotides: TGTGCCAGCATGGTTGGCGGGACCCTCTCCTACGAGCAGTACTTC. The chain couples TRBV2 to TRBJ2-7; perhaps TRBD2 as D (6 bases). The CDR3 spans 15 residues. Germline lookup yields CDR1 SNHLY and CDR2 FYNNEI. V gave up 7 bases and J gave up 0 bases, with 16 bases separating them.

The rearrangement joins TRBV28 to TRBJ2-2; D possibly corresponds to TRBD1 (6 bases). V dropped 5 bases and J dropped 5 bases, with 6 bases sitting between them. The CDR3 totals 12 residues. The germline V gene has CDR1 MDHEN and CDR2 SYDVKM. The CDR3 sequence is CASSTGTGELFF. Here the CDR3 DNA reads TGTGCCAGCAGTACAGGGACCGGGGAGCTGTTTTTT.

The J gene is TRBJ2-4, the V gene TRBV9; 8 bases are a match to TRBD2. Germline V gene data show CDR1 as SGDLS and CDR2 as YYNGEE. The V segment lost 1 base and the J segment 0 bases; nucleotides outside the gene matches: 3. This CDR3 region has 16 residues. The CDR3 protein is CASSVRGGEAKNIQYF. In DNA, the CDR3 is TGTGCCAGCAGCGTACGGGGGGGAGAAGCCAAAAACATTCAGTACTTC. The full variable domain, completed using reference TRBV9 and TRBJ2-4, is DSGVTQTPKHLITATGQRVTLRCSPRSGDLSVYWYQQSLDQGLQFLIQYYNGEERAKGNILERFSAQQFPDLHSELNLSSLELGDSALYFCASSVRGGEAKNIQYFGAGTRLSVL.

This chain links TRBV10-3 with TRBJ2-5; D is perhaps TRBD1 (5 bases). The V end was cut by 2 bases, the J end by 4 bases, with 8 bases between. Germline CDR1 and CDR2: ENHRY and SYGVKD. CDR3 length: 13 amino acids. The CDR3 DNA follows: TGTGCCATCAGTGAGCAGGGAACAGAGACCCAGTACTTC. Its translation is CAISEQGTETQYF.

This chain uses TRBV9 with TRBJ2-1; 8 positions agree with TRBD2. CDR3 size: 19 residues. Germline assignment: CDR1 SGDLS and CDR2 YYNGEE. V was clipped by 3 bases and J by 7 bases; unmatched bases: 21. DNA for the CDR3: TGTGCCAGCAGCGCTCTGTCTCGGGGTAGCGGGGCCTTGTTGAATGAGCAGTTCTTC. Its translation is CASSALSRGSGALLNEQFF. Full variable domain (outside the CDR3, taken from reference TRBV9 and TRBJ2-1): DSGVTQTPKHLITATGQRVTLRCSPRSGDLSVYWYQQSLDQGLQFLIQYYNGEERAKGNILERFSAQQFPDLHSELNLSSLELGDSALYFCASSALSRGSGALLNEQFFGPGTRLTVL.

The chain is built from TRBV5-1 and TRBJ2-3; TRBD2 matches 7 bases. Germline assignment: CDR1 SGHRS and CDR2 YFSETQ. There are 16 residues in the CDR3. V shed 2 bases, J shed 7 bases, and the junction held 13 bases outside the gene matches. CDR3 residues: CASSFVAGGASNTQYF. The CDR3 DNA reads TGCGCCAGCAGCTTCGTAGCGGGCGGAGCATCAAATACGCAGTATTTT.

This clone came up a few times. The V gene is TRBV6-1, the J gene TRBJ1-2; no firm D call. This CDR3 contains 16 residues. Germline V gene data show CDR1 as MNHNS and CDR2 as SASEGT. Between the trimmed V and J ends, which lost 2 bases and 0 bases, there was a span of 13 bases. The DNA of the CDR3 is TGTGCCAGCAGTGAATCCACAGTGTTAGCTAACTATGGCTACACCTTC. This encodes CASSESTVLANYGYTF.

CDR3 in DNA: TGTGCCACCAGCAGAGGGGGACAGGGGGAGACCCAGTACTTC. It is translated as CATSRGGQGETQYF. The gene calls are TRBV15 and TRBJ2-5; 10 nucleotides align to TRBD1. CDR3 size: 14 residues. Germline CDR1 reads LNHNV; CDR2 reads YYDKDF (reference sequence). V was clipped by 1 base and J by 5 bases; unmatched bases: 1.

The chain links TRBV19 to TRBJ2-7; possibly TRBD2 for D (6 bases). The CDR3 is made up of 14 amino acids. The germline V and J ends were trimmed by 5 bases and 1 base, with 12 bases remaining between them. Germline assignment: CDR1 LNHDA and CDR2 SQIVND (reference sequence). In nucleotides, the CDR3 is TGTGCCAGTAGTGGAGTGGCGGGGTCCTACGAGCAGTACTTC. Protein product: CASSGVAGSYEQYF.

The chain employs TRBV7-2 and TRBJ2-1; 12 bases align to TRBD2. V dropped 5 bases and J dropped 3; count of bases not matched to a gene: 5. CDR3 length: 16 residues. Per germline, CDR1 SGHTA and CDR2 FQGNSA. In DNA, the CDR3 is TGTGCCAGCAGCCCCCGACTAGCGGGGGACTACAATGAGCAGTTCTTC. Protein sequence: CASSPRLAGDYNEQFF.

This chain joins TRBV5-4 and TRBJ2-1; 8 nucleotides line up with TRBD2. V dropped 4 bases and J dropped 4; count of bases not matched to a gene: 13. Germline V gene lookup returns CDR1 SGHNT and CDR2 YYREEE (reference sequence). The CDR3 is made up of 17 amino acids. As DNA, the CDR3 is TGTGCCAGCAGCCCCAGTCAGGGACTAGACCAATACAATGAGCAGTTCTTC. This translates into CASSPSQGLDQYNEQFF.

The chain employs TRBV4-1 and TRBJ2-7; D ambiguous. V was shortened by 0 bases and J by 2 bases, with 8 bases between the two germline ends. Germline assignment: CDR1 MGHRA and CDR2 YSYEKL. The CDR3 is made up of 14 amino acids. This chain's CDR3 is CASSQDRGPYEQYF. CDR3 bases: TGCGCCAGCAGCCAAGACAGAGGCCCCTACGAGCAGTACTTC.

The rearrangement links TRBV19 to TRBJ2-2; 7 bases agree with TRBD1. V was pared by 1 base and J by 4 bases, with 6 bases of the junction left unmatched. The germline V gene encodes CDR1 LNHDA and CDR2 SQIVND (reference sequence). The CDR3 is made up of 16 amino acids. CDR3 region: CASSIGSRGSTGELFF. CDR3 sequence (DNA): TGTGCCAGTAGTATAGGCAGCAGGGGGTCCACCGGGGAGCTGTTTTTT.

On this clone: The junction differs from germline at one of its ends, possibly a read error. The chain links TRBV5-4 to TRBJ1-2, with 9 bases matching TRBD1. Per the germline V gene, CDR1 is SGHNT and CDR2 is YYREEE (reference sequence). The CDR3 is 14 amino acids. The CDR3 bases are TGTGCCAGCAGTTTGGGACAGGGAGAAGGCGGCTACACCTTC. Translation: CASSLGQGEGGYTF.

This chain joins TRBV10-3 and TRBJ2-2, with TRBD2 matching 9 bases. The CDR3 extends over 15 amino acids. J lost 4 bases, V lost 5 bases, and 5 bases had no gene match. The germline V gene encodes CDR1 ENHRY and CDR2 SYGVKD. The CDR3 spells CAISSGTSITGELFF. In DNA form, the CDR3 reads TGTGCCATCAGTTCCGGGACTAGCATCACCGGGGAGCTGTTTTTT.

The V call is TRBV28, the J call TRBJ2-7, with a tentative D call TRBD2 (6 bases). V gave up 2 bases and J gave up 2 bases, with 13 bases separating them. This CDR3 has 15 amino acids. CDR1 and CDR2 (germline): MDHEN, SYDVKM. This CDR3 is CASSLPGALTYEQYF. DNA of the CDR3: TGTGCCAGCAGTTTACCGGGAGCCCTTACCTACGAGCAGTACTTC.

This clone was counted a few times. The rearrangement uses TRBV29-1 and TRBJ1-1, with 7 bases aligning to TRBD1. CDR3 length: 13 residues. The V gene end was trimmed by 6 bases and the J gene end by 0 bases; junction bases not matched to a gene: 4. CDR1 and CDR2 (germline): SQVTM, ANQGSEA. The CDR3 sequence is CSVWDSMNTEAFF. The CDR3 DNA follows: TGCAGCGTGTGGGACAGCATGAACACTGAAGCTTTCTTT.

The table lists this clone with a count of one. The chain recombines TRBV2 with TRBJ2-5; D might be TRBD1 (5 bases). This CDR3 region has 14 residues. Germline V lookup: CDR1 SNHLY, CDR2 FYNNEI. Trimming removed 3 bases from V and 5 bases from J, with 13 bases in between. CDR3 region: CASSEGRRGETQYF. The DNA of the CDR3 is TGTGCCAGCAGTGAGGGCAGAAGGGGTGAGACCCAGTACTTC.

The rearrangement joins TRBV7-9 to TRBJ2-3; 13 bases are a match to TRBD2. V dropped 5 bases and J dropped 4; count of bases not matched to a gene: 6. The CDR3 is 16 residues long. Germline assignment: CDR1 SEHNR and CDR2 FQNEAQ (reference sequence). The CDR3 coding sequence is TGTGCCAGCAGCCTGGGACTAGCGGGAAGGGCAGATACGCAGTATTTT. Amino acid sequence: CASSLGLAGRADTQYF.

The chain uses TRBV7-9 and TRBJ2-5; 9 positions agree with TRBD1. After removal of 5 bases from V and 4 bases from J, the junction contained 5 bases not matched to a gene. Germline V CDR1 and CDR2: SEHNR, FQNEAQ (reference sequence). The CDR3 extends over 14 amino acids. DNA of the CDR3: TGTGCCAGCAGCCCGGGGACAGGGTCAGAGACCCAGTACTTC. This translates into CASSPGTGSETQYF.

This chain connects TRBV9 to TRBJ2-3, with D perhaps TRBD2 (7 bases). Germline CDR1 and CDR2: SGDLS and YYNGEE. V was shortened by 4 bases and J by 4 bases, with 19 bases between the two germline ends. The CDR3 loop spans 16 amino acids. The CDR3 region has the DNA TGTGCCAGCAGCCCCCGTGGGGGGGCAGGGGCAGATACGCAGTATTTT. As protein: CASSPRGGAGADTQYF. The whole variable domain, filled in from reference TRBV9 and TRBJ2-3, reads DSGVTQTPKHLITATGQRVTLRCSPRSGDLSVYWYQQSLDQGLQFLIQYYNGEERAKGNILERFSAQQFPDLHSELNLSSLELGDSALYFCASSPRGGAGADTQYFGPGTRLTVL.

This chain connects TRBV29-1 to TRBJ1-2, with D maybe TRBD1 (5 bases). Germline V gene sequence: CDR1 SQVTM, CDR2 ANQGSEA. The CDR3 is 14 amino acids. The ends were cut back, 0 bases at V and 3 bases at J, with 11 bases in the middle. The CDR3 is CSVEEGPGYYGYTF. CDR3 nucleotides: TGCAGCGTTGAAGAGGGCCCAGGGTACTATGGCTACACCTTC.

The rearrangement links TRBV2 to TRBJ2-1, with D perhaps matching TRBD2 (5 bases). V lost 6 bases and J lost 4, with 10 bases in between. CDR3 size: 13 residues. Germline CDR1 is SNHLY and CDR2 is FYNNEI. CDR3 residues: CASSPTRYNEQFF. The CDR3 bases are TGTGCCAGCAGCCCTACTAGATACAATGAGCAGTTCTTC. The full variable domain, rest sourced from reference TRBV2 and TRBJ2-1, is EPEVTQTPSHQVTQMGQEVILRCVPISNHLYFYWYRQILGQKVEFLVSFYNNEISEKSEIFDDQFSVERPDGSNFTLKIRSTKLEDSAMYFCASSPTRYNEQFFGPGTRLTVL.

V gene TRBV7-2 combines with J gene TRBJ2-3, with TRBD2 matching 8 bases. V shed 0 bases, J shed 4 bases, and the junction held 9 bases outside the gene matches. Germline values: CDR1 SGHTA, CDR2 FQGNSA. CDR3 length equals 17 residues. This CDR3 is CASSLAHIGRGPDTQYF. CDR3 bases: TGTGCCAGCAGCTTAGCCCATATCGGGAGGGGTCCAGATACGCAGTATTTT.